This T cell receptor beta chain was sequenced during a study of T cells after yellow fever vaccination. In regard to this clonotype: What it binds is unknown.

Universal primer sites and UMIs were introduced during 5'RACE template-switching synthesis of TCR cDNA. Via MiXCR, TCRdb re-called the 5' RACE reads, giving one row per CDR3 protein. The sample shows 620,000 or so distinct CDR3 sequences, 17% of them seen only once. Study conclusions and caveats: Overall, a small share of clonotypes was seen in both CD4 and CD8 compartments. Reappearance after the booster was seen for most primary-vaccination clones, at roughly 96% CD4 and 75% to 90% CD8.

This CDR3 comprises 16 residues. V shed 4 bases and J shed 0 bases, with 15 bases lying between them. The germline V gene has CDR1 KGHDR and CDR2 SFDVKD. Sequenced material: PBMCs, taken 4 to 6 days after the first yellow fever vaccination. This clonotype originated in a man aged 18 to 35 who received the YFV17D yellow fever vaccine. This chain uses TRBV24-1 with TRBJ2-7, with D tentatively TRBD1 or TRBD2 (5 bases each). The CDR3 DNA follows: TGTGCCACCAGTGACACCGGGACGCAAAGCTCCTACGAGCAGTACTTC. This encodes CATSDTGTQSSYEQYF.